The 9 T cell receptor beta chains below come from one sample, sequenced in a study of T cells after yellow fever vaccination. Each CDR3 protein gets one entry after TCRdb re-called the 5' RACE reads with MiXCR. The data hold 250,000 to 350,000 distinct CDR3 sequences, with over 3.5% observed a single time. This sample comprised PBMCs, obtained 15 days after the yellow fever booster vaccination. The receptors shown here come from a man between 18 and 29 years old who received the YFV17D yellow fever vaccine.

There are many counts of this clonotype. The CDR3 loop is CASSLGTGINEKLFF. CDR3 DNA: TGCGCCAGCAGCTTGGGGACAGGGATTAATGAAAAACTGTTTTTT. The chain recombines TRBV5-1 with TRBJ1-4; 8 nucleotides agree with TRBD1. CDR3 length: 15 residues. The J segment lost 4 bases and the V segment lost 0 bases, leaving 2 bases of the junction unmatched. The V gene's germline CDR1 is SGHRS and CDR2 YFSETQ. Full variable domain (rest looked up from reference TRBV5-1 and TRBJ1-4): KAGVTQTPRYLIKTRGQQVTLSCSPISGHRSVSWYQQTPGQGLQFLFEYFSETQRNKGNFPGRFSGRQFSNSRSEMNVSTLELGDSALYLCASSLGTGINEKLFFGSGTQLSVL.

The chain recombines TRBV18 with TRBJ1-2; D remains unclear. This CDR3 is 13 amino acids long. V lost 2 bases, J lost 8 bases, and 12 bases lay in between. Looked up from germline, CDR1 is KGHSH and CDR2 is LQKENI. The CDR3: CASSPTTFEGYTF. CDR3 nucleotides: TGTGCCAGCTCACCAACCACCTTTGAAGGCTACACCTTC.

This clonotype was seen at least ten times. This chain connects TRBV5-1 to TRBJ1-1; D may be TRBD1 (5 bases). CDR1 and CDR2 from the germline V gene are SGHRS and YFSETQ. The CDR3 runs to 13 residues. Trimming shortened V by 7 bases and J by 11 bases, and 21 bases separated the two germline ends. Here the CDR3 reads CASSPGGEESAFF. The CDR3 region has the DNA TGCGCCAGCTCCCCCGGGGGGGAGGAATCGGCTTTCTTT.

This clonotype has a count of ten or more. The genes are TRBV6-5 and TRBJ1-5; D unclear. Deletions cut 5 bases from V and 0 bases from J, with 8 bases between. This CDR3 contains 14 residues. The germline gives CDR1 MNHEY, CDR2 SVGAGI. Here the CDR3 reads CASSPLDSNQPQHF. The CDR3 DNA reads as TGTGCCAGCAGTCCTCTGGATAGCAATCAGCCCCAGCATTTT.

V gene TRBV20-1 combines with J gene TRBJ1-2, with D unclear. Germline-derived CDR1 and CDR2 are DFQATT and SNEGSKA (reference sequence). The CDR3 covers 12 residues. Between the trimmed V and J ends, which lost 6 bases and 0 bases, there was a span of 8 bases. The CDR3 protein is CSAPRSNYGYTF. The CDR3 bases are TGCAGTGCACCTAGGTCTAACTATGGCTACACCTTC.

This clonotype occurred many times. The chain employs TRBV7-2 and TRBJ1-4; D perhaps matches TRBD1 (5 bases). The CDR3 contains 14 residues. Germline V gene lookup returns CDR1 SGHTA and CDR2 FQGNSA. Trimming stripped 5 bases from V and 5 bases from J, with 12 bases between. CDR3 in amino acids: CASSEGRANEKLFF. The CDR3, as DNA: TGTGCCAGCAGCGAGGGGAGAGCAAATGAAAAACTGTTTTTT.

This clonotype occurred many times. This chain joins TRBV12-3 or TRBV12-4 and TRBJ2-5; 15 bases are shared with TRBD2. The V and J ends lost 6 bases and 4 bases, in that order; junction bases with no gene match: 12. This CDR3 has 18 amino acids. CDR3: CASSGTSGGNGVGETQYF. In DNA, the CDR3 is TGTGCCAGCAGCGGGACTAGCGGGGGGAATGGCGTTGGAGAGACCCAGTACTTC.

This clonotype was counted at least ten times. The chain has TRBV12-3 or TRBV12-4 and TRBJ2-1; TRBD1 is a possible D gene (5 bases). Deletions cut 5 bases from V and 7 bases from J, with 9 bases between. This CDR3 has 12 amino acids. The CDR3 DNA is TGTGCCAGCAGTCCAGGGTGGAATGAGCAGTTCTTC. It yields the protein CASSPGWNEQFF.

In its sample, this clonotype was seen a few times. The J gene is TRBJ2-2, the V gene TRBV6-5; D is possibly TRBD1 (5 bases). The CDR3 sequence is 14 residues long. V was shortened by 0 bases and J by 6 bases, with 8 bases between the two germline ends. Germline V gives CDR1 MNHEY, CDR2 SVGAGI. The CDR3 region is CASSYSGQAGELFF. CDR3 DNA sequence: TGTGCCAGCAGTTACTCGGGGCAGGCCGGGGAGCTGTTTTTT.